Described below is a single TCR beta chain sequence and its context. The antigen remains undetermined. The sample is drawn from a study of siplizumab effects on memory and regulatory T cells. Study outcomes and limitations: About 80-96% of proliferating CD4+ or CD8+ clones had no assignable naive or memory phenotype. Significant reduction of alloreactive sequences traceable to unstimulated CD4+ memory cells was observed with siplizumab.

Sequenced by immunoSEQ multiplex PCR; TCRdb stores in-frame clones only, minus some. The data hold 95,000 to 130,000 clones, with around 94% observed a single time. From germline, CDR1 is SGHRS and CDR2 YFSETQ. This CDR3 spans 15 amino acids. V gave up 3 bases and J gave up 0 bases, with 13 bases separating them. The V and J genes are TRBV5-1 and TRBJ2-7; the D is unclear. Sequenced: non-Treg CD4+ T cells sorted from blood. This TCR came from a human donor in good health. CDR3 loop: CASSSRAGHSYEQYF. DNA of the CDR3: TGCGCCAGCAGCTCTCGGGCCGGCCACTCCTACGAGCAGTACTTC.